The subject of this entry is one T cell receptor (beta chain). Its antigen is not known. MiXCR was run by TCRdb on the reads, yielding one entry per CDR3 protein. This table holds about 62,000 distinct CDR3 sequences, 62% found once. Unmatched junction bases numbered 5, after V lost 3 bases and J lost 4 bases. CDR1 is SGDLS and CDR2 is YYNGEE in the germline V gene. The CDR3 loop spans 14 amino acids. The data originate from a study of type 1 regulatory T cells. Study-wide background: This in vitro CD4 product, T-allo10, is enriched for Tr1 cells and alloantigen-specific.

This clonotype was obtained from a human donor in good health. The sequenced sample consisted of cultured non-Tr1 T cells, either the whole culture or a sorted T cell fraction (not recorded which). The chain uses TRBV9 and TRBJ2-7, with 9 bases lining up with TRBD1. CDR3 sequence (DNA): TGTGCCAGCAGCGCGGGGGGACAGGGTTACGAGCAGTACTTC. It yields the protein CASSAGGQGYEQYF.